Reported below is one T cell receptor beta chain. The junction had 10 bases not matched to a gene; V was cut back by 2 bases and J by 5 bases. The CDR3 loop spans 17 amino acids. The germline V gene has CDR1 SGHTA and CDR2 FQGTGA. This sample was taken from a study of T-cell memory formation after mild COVID-19. TCRdb itself ran the 5' RACE reads through MiXCR, one entry per CDR3 protein. This table has around 200,000 distinct CDR3 sequences, 27% appearing once. The sample was PBMCs or a T cell subset sorted from them (not recorded which). The clonotype was recovered from an adult woman who had mild COVID-19 (a few samples of this study predate the infection). Cell type and time point are not known. J is TRBJ2-4 and V is TRBV7-3; 9 positions agree with TRBD2. CDR3: CASSLAPGGGAQNIQYF. The CDR3 region has the DNA TGTGCCAGCAGCTTAGCGCCCGGCGGGGGGGCCCAAAACATTCAGTACTTC.